Described below is a single T cell receptor beta chain sequence and its context. Profiled with immunoSEQ multiplex PCR; TCRdb holds only in-frame clones, not every one. Of hundreds of thousands of clones in the sample, roughly 90% were seen once. This CDR3 has 15 amino acids. Germline lookup yields CDR1 MNHEY and CDR2 SVGAGI. The V end was cut by 5 bases, the J end by 5 bases, with 19 bases between. This entry belongs to a study of shared T cell receptors in the human thymus. This sample was also put to use in a study of human thymus T cells. That report adds: Usage of V and J genes appeared biased in thymic and blood repertoires.

The sequence was obtained from a boy in the first two years of life with a congenital heart defect. V is TRBV6-5 and J is TRBJ2-7; tentative D call: TRBD1 (6 bases). Input material: thymocytes. CDR3 region: CASSLDQGMENEQYF. The CDR3 coding sequence is TGTGCCAGCAGTCTCGATCAGGGGATGGAGAACGAGCAGTACTTC.